A single TCR beta chain is shown here with its context. The antigen is undetermined. The sample comes from a study of chemoradiotherapy in HPV16-positive cancers. CDR3 length equals 14 residues. Germline V gene data show CDR1 as SGHRS and CDR2 as YFSETQ. With 7 bases clipped from V and 4 bases from J, the junction kept 6 bases outside the gene matches. Study-level findings and limits: Non-HPV-specific T cells did not expand in tumors during treatment, whereas candidate HPV-specific clones and E7-related motifs did.

Using immunoSEQ multiplex PCR, the repertoire was profiled, and TCRdb retains in-frame clones only, with some absent. The sample records tens of thousands of clones, around 84% being singletons. The chain recombines TRBV5-1 with TRBJ1-3; 9 positions match TRBD1. The source material was blood, sampled from a patient who underwent chemoradiotherapy. This receptor was obtained from a human donor with HPV-associated anogenital cancer. The CDR3 DNA sequence: TGCGCCAGCGGAACAGGGGGCGAAGGAAACACCATATATTTT. As protein: CASGTGGEGNTIYF.